These T cell receptor beta chains were read from a single sample in a study of T-cell memory formation after mild COVID-19. TCRdb reprocessed the 5' RACE reads via MiXCR and lists one record per CDR3 protein. The table shows 250,000 or so distinct CDR3 sequences, with approximately 18% occurring only once. The sequenced sample was PBMCs or a T cell subset sorted from them (not recorded which). All receptors derive from a young man who had mild COVID-19 (a few samples of this study predate the infection). Cell type and time point are not known. The CDR3 runs from the conserved cysteine through the conserved F or W. The D gene is left open where the match is weak. The size entry is marked missing in some rows and otherwise reads once, few, many or a size class.

d_call clone_size j_call v_call cdr3_length cdr3_aa cdr3_nt
TRBD1 - TRBJ2-1 TRBV5-1 14 CASSTGQGANEQFF TGCGCCAGCAGCACAGGACAGGGGGCTAATGAGCAGTTCTTC
- few TRBJ2-6 TRBV6-2/TRBV6-3 13 CASSRHLANVLTF TGTGCCAGCAGTCGACACCTAGCCAACGTCCTGACTTTC
- - TRBJ1-3 TRBV7-9 14 CASSGGALGNTIYF TGTGCCAGCAGCGGAGGAGCCCTCGGAAACACCATATATTTT
TRBD2 - TRBJ2-7 TRBV7-9 15 CASRQGLAETYEQYF TGTGCCAGCAGACAGGGACTAGCGGAAACCTACGAGCAGTACTTC
TRBD1 few TRBJ1-1 TRBV7-2 15 CASSRGTANRGEAFF TGTGCCAGCAGCCGAGGGACAGCCAACAGGGGTGAAGCTTTCTTT
TRBD2 - TRBJ2-3 TRBV25-1 17 CASRGTSGWTSTDTQYF TGTGCCAGCAGGGGGACTAGCGGATGGACTAGCACAGATACGCAGTATTTT
- - TRBJ1-1 TRBV6-5 12 CASSGDRTEAFF TGTGCCAGCAGTGGCGACCGCACTGAAGCTTTCTTT
TRBD1 - TRBJ2-5 TRBV6-5 17 CASSYRTGRPSEETQYF TGTGCCAGCAGTTACAGGACAGGGAGGCCTAGCGAAGAGACCCAGTACTTC
- once TRBJ2-5 TRBV7-6 15 CASSSHIRVGETQYF TGTGCCAGCAGTTCACATATCAGGGTTGGAGAGACCCAGTACTTC
- few TRBJ2-1 TRBV7-6 17 CASSLAPRGGTYNEQFF TGTGCCAGCAGCTTAGCCCCCAGGGGGGGGACCTACAATGAGCAGTTCTTC
- many TRBJ2-7 TRBV5-1 14 CASSLEQGSYEQYF TGCGCCAGCAGCTTGGAACAGGGCTCCTACGAGCAGTACTTC
TRBD1 - TRBJ1-2 TRBV4-3 17 CASSPETTGNGVYGYTF TGCGCCAGCAGCCCAGAAACGACAGGGAACGGTGTTTATGGCTACACCTTC
TRBD1 many TRBJ2-3 TRBV6-5 16 CASSRTGVLRTDTQYF TGTGCCAGCAGTAGGACAGGGGTGCTACGCACAGATACGCAGTATTTT
TRBD1 - TRBJ1-2 TRBV5-6 16 CASSRSDTGGAGGYTF TGTGCCAGCAGCCGGAGTGATACAGGGGGCGCCGGCGGCTACACCTTC
- - TRBJ1-2 TRBV12-3/TRBV12-4 13 CASSLARGRGYTF TGTGCCAGCAGTTTAGCGAGGGGTAGGGGCTACACCTTC
- few TRBJ2-1 TRBV12-3/TRBV12-4 12 CASSLSHNEQFF TGTGCCAGCAGTTTATCACACAATGAGCAGTTCTTC
- - TRBJ1-2 TRBV12-3/TRBV12-4 13 CASSLSPASGYTF TGTGCCAGCAGTTTATCCCCCGCGTCCGGCTACACCTTC
TRBD1 - TRBJ2-1 TRBV6-5 15 CASSFGTGAFNEQFF TGTGCCAGCAGTTTCGGGACAGGGGCTTTCAATGAGCAGTTCTTC
- - TRBJ2-3 TRBV4-2 15 CASSQVLGSEDTQYF TGTGCCAGCAGCCAAGTTCTCGGGTCCGAAGATACGCAGTATTTT
TRBD1 few TRBJ1-5 TRBV7-2 15 CASSVGTGNNQPQHF TGTGCCAGCAGCGTCGGGACAGGAAATAATCAGCCCCAGCATTTT
TRBD2 few TRBJ2-7 TRBV30 17 CAWSPVLAGAPAYEQYF TGTGCCTGGAGCCCGGTTCTAGCGGGGGCGCCCGCCTACGAGCAGTACTTC
TRBD1 - TRBJ2-6 TRBV2 14 CATQTGAGANVLTF TGTGCCACCCAAACAGGGGCTGGGGCCAACGTCCTGACTTTC
- - TRBJ2-1 TRBV9 16 CASSETLAQGYNEQFF TGTGCCAGCAGCGAGACACTAGCCCAAGGCTACAATGAGCAGTTCTTC
TRBD1 few TRBJ1-4 TRBV12-3/TRBV12-4 15 CASSDGTASNEKLFF TGTGCCAGCAGCGATGGGACAGCCTCTAATGAAAAACTGTTTTTT
TRBD1 few TRBJ1-2 TRBV2 15 CASSLTTGTARGYTF TGTGCCAGCAGTCTTACTACCGGGACAGCCAGGGGCTACACCTTC
TRBD1 many TRBJ2-3 TRBV5-1 14 CASRRQGGTDTQYF TGCGCCAGCAGGAGACAGGGAGGCACAGATACGCAGTATTTT
- - TRBJ1-3 TRBV4-3 16 CASSQDPPSLGNTIYF TGCGCCAGCAGCCAAGATCCACCCAGCCTTGGAAACACCATATATTTT
- few TRBJ1-1 TRBV12-3/TRBV12-4 14 CASSLEGGRTEAFF TGTGCCAGCAGTTTAGAAGGGGGACGGACCGAAGCTTTCTTT
- few TRBJ2-1 TRBV10-3 15 CAISERQSSYNEQFF TGTGCCATCAGTGAACGACAGAGCTCCTACAATGAGCAGTTCTTC
TRBD1 - TRBJ2-1 TRBV6-2/TRBV6-3 14 CASKRMDRVNEQFF TGTGCCAGCAAGAGGATGGACAGGGTCAATGAGCAGTTCTTC
- many TRBJ2-7 TRBV7-8 13 CASSSAGMWEQYF TGTGCCAGCAGCTCAGCAGGGATGTGGGAGCAGTACTTC
- - TRBJ1-5 TRBV7-9 13 CASSLKGDQPQHF TGTGCCAGCAGCTTAAAGGGTGATCAGCCCCAGCATTTT
- - TRBJ2-7 TRBV12-3/TRBV12-4 14 CASSPRHSENEQYF TGTGCCAGCAGCCCTCGTCATTCGGAGAACGAGCAGTACTTC
- - TRBJ2-5 TRBV25-1 14 CASSWGRGQETQYF TGTGCCAGCTCCTGGGGTAGAGGCCAAGAGACCCAGTACTTC
- few TRBJ1-5 TRBV7-2 14 CASSLGGLGQPQHF TGTGCCAGCAGCTTAGGAGGATTGGGGCAGCCCCAGCATTTT
- - TRBJ2-3 TRBV5-1 15 CASSLVSGETDTQYF TGCGCCAGCAGCTTGGTATCAGGGGAGACAGATACGCAGTATTTT
- few TRBJ1-1 TRBV7-3 13 CASSIQGNTEAFF TGTGCCAGCAGCATCCAGGGAAACACTGAAGCTTTCTTT
TRBD1 - TRBJ1-1 TRBV5-1 14 CASSFVRGRTEAFF TGCGCCAGCAGCTTCGTCAGGGGGCGAACTGAAGCTTTCTTT
- - TRBJ2-4 TRBV4-1 12 CASSQDGVIQYF TGCGCCAGCAGCCAAGATGGGGTCATTCAGTACTTC
TRBD1 - TRBJ1-5 TRBV11-2 15 CASSENTGGHQPQHF TGTGCCAGCAGCGAAAACACAGGGGGCCATCAGCCCCAGCATTTT
- few TRBJ2-2 TRBV5-1 15 CASIFRARGTGELFF TGCGCCAGCATTTTTAGGGCGAGGGGCACCGGGGAGCTGTTTTTT
TRBD1 - TRBJ1-1 TRBV20-1 13 CSAGKGQNTEPFF TGCAGTGCTGGAAAGGGACAGAACACTGAACCTTTCTTT
- few TRBJ2-3 TRBV6-5 14 CASSPPGVTDTQYF TGTGCCAGCAGTCCTCCCGGGGTAACAGATACGCAGTATTTT
TRBD1 many TRBJ2-2 TRBV15 14 CATSRNRGSGELFF TGTGCCACCAGCAGAAACAGGGGGTCCGGGGAGCTGTTTTTT
TRBD1 - TRBJ2-3 TRBV6-2/TRBV6-3 15 CASSYWGTDTDTQYF TGTGCCAGCAGTTACTGGGGGACAGACACAGATACGCAGTATTTT